This TCR beta chain originates from a study of cytomegalovirus exposure and HLA in healthy donors. PCR was performed using 60 Vbeta and 13 Jbeta primers. Method: immunoSEQ multiplex PCR; TCRdb's copy keeps in-frame clones and lacks some. The table includes some 200,000 clones, approximately 78% detected once. Deletions cut 11 bases from V and 10 bases from J, with 27 bases between. The CDR3 extends over 14 amino acids. CDR1 and CDR2 (germline): MGHDK, SYGVNS. The sequence was obtained from a woman younger than 35 in good health and CMV-seronegative. The V and J genes are TRBV25-1 and TRBJ2-7; D remains ambiguous. Specimen: PBMCs. The DNA of the CDR3 is TGTGCCGGCGCATCGGGTAATCCCCACCTGTCCCAGTACTTC. Protein sequence: CAGASGNPHLSQYF.